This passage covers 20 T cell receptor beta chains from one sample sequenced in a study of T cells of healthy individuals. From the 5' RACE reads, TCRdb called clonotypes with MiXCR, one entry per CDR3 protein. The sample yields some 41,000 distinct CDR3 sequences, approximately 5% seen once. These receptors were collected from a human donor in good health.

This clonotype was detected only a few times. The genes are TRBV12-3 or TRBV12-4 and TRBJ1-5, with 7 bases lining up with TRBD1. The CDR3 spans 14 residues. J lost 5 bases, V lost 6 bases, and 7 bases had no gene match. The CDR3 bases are TGTGCCAGCAGCCCCGACAGGGACGATCAGCCCCAGCATTTT. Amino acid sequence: CASSPDRDDQPQHF.

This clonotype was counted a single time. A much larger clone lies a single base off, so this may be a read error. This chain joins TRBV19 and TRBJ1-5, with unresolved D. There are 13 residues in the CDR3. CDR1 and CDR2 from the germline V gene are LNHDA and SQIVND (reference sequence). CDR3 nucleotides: TGTGCCAGTATCGGGCTGGAAAATCAGCACCAGCATTTT. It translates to CASIGLENQHQHF.

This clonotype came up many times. CDR3 nucleotides: TGTGCCATCAGTGTGGCCAGGCCTGATTACGAGCAGTACTTC. Translation: CAISVARPDYEQYF. The chain couples TRBV10-3 to TRBJ2-7; D ambiguous. This CDR3 is 14 amino acids long. Trimming shortened V by 4 bases and J by 4 bases, and 14 bases separated the two germline ends. The germline V gene has CDR1 ENHRY and CDR2 SYGVKD.

The CDR3 region is CSASPGTGLAFF. CDR3 coding DNA: TGCAGTGCTAGCCCCGGGACAGGGTTGGCTTTCTTT. J is TRBJ1-1 and V is TRBV20-1, with 9 positions matching TRBD1. This CDR3 has 12 amino acids. CDR1 and CDR2 (germline): DFQATT, SNEGSKA (reference sequence). V was clipped by 3 bases and J by 11 bases; unmatched bases: 7.

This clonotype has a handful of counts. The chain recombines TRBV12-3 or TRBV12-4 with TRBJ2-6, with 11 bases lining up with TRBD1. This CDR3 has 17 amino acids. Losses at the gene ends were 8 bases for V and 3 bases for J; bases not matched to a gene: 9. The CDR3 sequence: CASGQGARGGGANVLTF. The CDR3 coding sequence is TGTGCCAGCGGACAGGGGGCGCGTGGGGGTGGGGCCAACGTCCTGACTTTC.

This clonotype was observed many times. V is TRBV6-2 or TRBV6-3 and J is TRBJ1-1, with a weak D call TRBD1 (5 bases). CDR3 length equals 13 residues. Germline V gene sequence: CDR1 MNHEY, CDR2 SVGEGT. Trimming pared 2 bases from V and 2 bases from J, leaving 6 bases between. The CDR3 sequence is CASSYGDNTEAFF. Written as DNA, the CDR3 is TGTGCCAGCAGTTACGGGGACAACACTGAAGCTTTCTTT.

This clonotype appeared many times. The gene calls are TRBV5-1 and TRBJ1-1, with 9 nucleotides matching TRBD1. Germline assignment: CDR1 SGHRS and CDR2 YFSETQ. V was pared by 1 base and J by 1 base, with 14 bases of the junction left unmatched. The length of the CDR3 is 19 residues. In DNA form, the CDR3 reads TGCGCCAGCAGCTTGTGGACAGGGGCCATTACCGGTTGGAACACTGAAGCTTTCTTT. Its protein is CASSLWTGAITGWNTEAFF.

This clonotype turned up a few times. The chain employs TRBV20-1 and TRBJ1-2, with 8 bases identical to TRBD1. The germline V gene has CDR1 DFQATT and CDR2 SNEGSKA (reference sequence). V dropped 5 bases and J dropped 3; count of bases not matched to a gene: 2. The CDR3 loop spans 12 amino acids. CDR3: CSAPTGDYGYTF. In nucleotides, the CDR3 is TGCAGTGCTCCGACAGGGGACTATGGCTACACCTTC.

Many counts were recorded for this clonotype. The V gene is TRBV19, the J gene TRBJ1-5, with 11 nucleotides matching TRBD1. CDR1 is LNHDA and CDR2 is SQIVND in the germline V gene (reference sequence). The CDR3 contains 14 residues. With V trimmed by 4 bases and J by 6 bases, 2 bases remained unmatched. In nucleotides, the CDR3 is TGTGCCAGTAGTACGGACAGGGGGCTTCAGCCCCAGCATTTT. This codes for CASSTDRGLQPQHF.

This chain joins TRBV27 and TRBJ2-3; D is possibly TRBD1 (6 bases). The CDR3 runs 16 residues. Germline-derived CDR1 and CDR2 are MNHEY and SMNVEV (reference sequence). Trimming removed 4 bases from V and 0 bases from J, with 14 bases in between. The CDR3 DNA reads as TGTGCCAGCAGTTCGTACAGGGTGGGAAGCACAGATACGCAGTATTTT. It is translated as CASSSYRVGSTDTQYF.

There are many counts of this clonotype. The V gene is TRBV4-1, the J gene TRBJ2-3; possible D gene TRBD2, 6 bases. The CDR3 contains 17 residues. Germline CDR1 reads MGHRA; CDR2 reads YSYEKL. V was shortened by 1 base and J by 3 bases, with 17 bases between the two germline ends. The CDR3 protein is CASSQGVWRGITDTQYF. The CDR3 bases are TGCGCCAGCAGCCAAGGTGTCTGGAGGGGAATAACAGATACGCAGTATTTT.

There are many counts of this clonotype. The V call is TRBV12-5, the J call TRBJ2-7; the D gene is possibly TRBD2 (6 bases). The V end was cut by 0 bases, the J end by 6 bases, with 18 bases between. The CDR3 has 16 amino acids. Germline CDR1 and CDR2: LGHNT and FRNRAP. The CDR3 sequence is CASGLVLPSAMIEQYF. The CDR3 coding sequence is TGTGCTAGTGGTTTGGTACTCCCTAGCGCCATGATCGAGCAGTACTTC.

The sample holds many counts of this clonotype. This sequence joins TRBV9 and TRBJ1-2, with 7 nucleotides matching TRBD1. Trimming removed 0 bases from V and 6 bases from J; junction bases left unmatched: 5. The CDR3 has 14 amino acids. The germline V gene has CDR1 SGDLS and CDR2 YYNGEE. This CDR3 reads CASSVGDRVDGYTF. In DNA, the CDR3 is TGTGCCAGCAGCGTAGGTGACAGGGTCGATGGCTACACCTTC.

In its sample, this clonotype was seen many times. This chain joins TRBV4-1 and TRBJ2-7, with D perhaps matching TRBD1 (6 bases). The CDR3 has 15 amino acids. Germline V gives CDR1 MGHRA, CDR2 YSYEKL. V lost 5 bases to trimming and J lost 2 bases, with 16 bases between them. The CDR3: CASSAIGGRAYEQYF. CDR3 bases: TGCGCCAGCAGCGCAATTGGGGGCAGGGCCTACGAGCAGTACTTC.

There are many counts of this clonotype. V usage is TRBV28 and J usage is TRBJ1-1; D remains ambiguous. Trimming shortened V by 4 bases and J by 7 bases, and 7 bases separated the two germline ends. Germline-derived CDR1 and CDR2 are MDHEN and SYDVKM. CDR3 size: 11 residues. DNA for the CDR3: TGTGCCAGCAGTTCCTCCATTGAAGCTTTCTTT. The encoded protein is CASSSSIEAFF. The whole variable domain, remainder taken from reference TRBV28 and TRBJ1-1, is DVKVTQSSRYLVKRTGEKVFLECVQDMDHENMFWYRQDPGLGLRLIYFSYDVKMKEKGDIPEGYSVSREKKERFSLILESASTNQTSMYLCASSSSIEAFFGQGTRLTVV.

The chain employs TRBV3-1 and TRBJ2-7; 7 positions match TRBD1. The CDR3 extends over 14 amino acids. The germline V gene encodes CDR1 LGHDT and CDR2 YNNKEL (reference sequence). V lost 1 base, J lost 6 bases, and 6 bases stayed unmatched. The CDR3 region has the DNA TGTGCCAGCAGCCAAGCAGGGTCAGGGGGCGAGCAGTACTTC. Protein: CASSQAGSGGEQYF.

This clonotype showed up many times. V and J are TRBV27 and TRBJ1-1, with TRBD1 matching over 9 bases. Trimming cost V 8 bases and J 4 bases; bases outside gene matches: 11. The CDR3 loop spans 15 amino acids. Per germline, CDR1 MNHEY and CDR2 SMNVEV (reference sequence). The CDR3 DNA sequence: TGTGCCAGCTCACCCCGGGACAGGGCGCGCACTGAAGCTTTCTTT. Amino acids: CASSPRDRARTEAFF.

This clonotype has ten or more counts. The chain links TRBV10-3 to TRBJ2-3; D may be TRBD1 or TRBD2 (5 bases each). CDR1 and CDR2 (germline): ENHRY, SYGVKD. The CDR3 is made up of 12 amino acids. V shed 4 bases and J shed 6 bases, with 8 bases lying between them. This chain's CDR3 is CAISGGEDTQYF. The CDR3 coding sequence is TGTGCCATCAGTGGAGGGGAGGATACGCAGTATTTT.

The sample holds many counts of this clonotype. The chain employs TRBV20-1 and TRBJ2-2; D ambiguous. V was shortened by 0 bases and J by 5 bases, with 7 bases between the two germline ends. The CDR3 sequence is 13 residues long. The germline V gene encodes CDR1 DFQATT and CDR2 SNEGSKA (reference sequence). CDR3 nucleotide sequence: TGCAGTGCTAGAGACGGAGTAACCGGGGAGCTGTTTTTT. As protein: CSARDGVTGELFF.

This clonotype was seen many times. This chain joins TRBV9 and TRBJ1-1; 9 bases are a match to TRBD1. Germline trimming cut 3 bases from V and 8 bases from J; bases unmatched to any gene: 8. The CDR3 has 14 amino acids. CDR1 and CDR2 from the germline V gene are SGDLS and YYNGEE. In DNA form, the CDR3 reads TGTGCCAGCAGCGCGCTCACAGGGGGCGCGGAAGCTTTCTTT. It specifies CASSALTGGAEAFF.